These T cell receptor beta chains were read from a single sample in a study of post-analysis software for immune sequencing data. MiXCR was run by TCRdb on the PCR reads, yielding one entry per CDR3 protein. The data show about 540,000 distinct CDR3 sequences, around 36% seen once. What was sequenced was blood. These receptors all stem from a girl between 2 and 17 years old with multiple sclerosis. CDR3s include the opening cysteine and the closing phenylalanine or tryptophan. The D gene is left open where the match is weak. The listing skips clone size in some rows; elsewhere it reads once, few, many or a size class.

V gene,J gene,D gene,clone size,CDR3 protein,CDR3 DNA
TRBV10-3,TRBJ2-7,.,.,CAISEFTAVDYEQYF,TGTGCCATCAGTGAGTTTACGGCAGTTGACTACGAGCAGTACTTC
TRBV20-1,TRBJ2-1,TRBD1,.,CSASYRTGENEQFF,TGCAGTGCTAGTTACCGGACAGGGGAAAATGAGCAGTTCTTC
TRBV20-1,TRBJ1-2,TRBD1,.,CSASQPGQGSYGYTF,TGCAGTGCTAGTCAACCTGGACAGGGGAGCTATGGCTACACCTTC
TRBV6-1,TRBJ2-1,.,.,CATVWNGGPSSYNEQFF,TGTGCCACCGTCTGGAACGGTGGTCCGAGCTCCTACAATGAGCAGTTCTTC
TRBV6-6,TRBJ2-5,TRBD2,.,CASSYSNQGGETQYF,TGTGCCAGCAGTTACTCGAATCAGGGAGGGGAGACCCAGTACTTC
TRBV6-5,TRBJ1-2,TRBD1,.,CASRAGQGYYGYTF,TGTGCCAGCAGGGCCGGACAGGGTTACTATGGCTACACCTTC
TRBV20-1,TRBJ1-2,.,many,CSARDHDRPRGYGYTF,TGCAGTGCTAGAGATCATGACAGACCCAGGGGCTATGGCTACACCTTC
TRBV7-3,TRBJ2-7,TRBD2,.,CASSSTGGASDEQYF,TGTGCCAGCAGCTCTACCGGGGGGGCCAGCGACGAGCAGTACTTC
TRBV10-3,TRBJ2-1,TRBD2,.,CAISEVGAGGSYNEQFF,TGTGCCATCAGCGAAGTGGGAGCGGGGGGATCCTACAATGAGCAGTTCTTC
TRBV28,TRBJ1-2,.,.,CASSFLSGGGYTF,TGTGCCAGCAGTTTCCTGTCTGGTGGGGGCTACACCTTC
TRBV5-1,TRBJ2-7,TRBD1,.,CASSLRAGGNEQYF,TGCGCCAGTAGCTTGAGGGCAGGGGGCAATGAGCAGTACTTC
TRBV2,TRBJ2-1,.,.,CASSPISPSYNEQFF,TGTGCCAGCAGTCCCATTAGCCCATCCTACAATGAGCAGTTCTTC
TRBV28,TRBJ1-5,.,.,CASSLGGQDNQPQHF,TGTGCCAGCAGCCTCGGGGGGCAGGACAATCAGCCCCAGCATTTT
TRBV7-9,TRBJ2-5,TRBD2,.,CASSSLAGGRQYF,TGTGCCAGCAGCTCATTAGCGGGGGGAAGGCAGTACTTC
TRBV9,TRBJ2-1,TRBD2,.,CASSVGLAAGAFNEQFF,TGTGCCAGCAGCGTAGGCTTGGCGGCGGGAGCTTTCAATGAGCAGTTCTTC
TRBV6-6,TRBJ1-2,TRBD1,.,CASSPQQGWNGYTF,TGTGCCAGCAGTCCACAACAGGGGTGGAATGGCTACACCTTC
TRBV20-1,TRBJ2-1,TRBD2,.,CSAMSGGAYNEQFF,TGCAGTGCTATGAGCGGGGGGGCCTACAATGAGCAGTTCTTC
TRBV12-3/TRBV12-4,TRBJ2-7,.,many,CASSMGLREQYF,TGTGCCTCCAGCATGGGGTTGAGGGAGCAGTACTTC
TRBV7-2,TRBJ2-1,.,few,CASSTPAGNEQFF,TGTGCCAGCAGCACGCCCGCGGGAAATGAGCAGTTCTTC
TRBV6-5,TRBJ2-2,TRBD1,.,CASSYPTGFGGELFF,TGTGCCAGCAGTTACCCGACAGGGTTTGGCGGGGAGCTGTTTTTT
TRBV12-3/TRBV12-4,TRBJ2-3,.,few,CASSLGPGLYDTQYF,TGTGCCAGCAGTTTAGGTCCTGGGTTGTACGATACGCAGTATTTT
TRBV5-1,TRBJ2-4,TRBD2,once,CASSPRGRTSEGNIQYF,TGCGCCAGCAGCCCCAGGGGCCGGACTAGCGAGGGAAACATTCAGTACTTC
TRBV14,TRBJ2-5,.,.,CASSQGPPLPETQYF,TGTGCCAGCAGCCAAGGACCCCCCCTGCCAGAGACCCAGTACTTC
TRBV5-1,TRBJ2-7,.,.,CASSTDLRGYEQYF,TGCGCCAGCAGCACAGACTTAAGGGGATACGAGCAGTACTTC
TRBV3-1,TRBJ1-2,.,few,CASSQDGVGPNYGYTF,TGTGCCAGCAGCCAAGATGGGGTCGGGCCGAACTATGGCTACACCTTC
TRBV4-1,TRBJ2-7,.,.,CASSQAMGQTAYEQYF,TGCGCCAGCAGCCAAGCAATGGGACAAACCGCCTACGAGCAGTACTTC
TRBV20-1,TRBJ2-3,TRBD2,few,CSARPAGRSDTQYF,TGCAGTGCACGGCCAGCGGGGCGGTCAGATACGCAGTATTTT
TRBV11-3,TRBJ2-5,.,.,CASSYRDLKTPETQYF,TGTGCCAGCAGCTATAGGGACTTAAAAACCCCAGAGACCCAGTACTTC
TRBV15,TRBJ2-1,.,.,CATKSVSYNEQFF,TGTGCCACCAAAAGTGTATCCTACAATGAGCAGTTCTTC
TRBV20-1,TRBJ2-1,TRBD2,.,CSAVGTSVHEQFF,TGCAGTGCGGTCGGGACTAGCGTGCATGAGCAGTTCTTC
TRBV20-1,TRBJ2-7,.,many,CSARRDRTYEQYF,TGCAGTGCTAGAAGGGACCGGACCTACGAGCAGTACTTC
TRBV7-2,TRBJ2-1,TRBD2,.,CASNLTSGGADEQFF,TGTGCCAGCAACCTTACTAGCGGGGGGGCCGATGAGCAGTTCTTC
TRBV7-2,TRBJ1-1,.,.,CASSQQTGFEAFF,TGTGCCAGCAGCCAACAGACAGGATTTGAAGCTTTCTTT
TRBV5-1,TRBJ1-2,.,.,CASSDRGESYGYTF,TGCGCCAGCAGTGACCGGGGAGAGTCCTATGGCTACACCTTC
TRBV5-5,TRBJ2-4,TRBD1,.,CASSPTWDSQNIQYF,TGTGCCAGCAGCCCTACCTGGGACAGCCAAAACATTCAGTACTTC
TRBV6-5,TRBJ2-7,.,.,CASSYSPVGYYEQYF,TGTGCCAGCAGTTACTCCCCTGTGGGTTACTACGAGCAGTACTTC
TRBV20-1,TRBJ2-1,TRBD1,.,CSVEGQGHNEQFF,TGCAGTGTCGAGGGACAGGGACACAATGAGCAGTTCTTC
TRBV7-7,TRBJ2-5,.,few,CASSSTGTQETQYF,TGTGCCAGCAGCTCTACAGGGACCCAAGAGACCCAGTACTTC
TRBV20-1,TRBJ1-5,TRBD1,.,CSGTDRANNQPQHF,TGCAGTGGGACGGACAGGGCTAACAATCAGCCCCAGCATTTT
TRBV6-2/TRBV6-3,TRBJ1-4,TRBD1,.,CASSRGTGFITIPVRRHNEKLFF,TGTGCCAGCAGCAGAGGGACAGGGTTCATAACAATCCCGGTTCGCAGGCATAATGAAAAACTGTTTTTT
TRBV7-2,TRBJ2-3,TRBD2,.,CASSDGSGVSTDTQYF,TGTGCCAGCAGCGACGGTAGCGGGGTGAGCACAGATACGCAGTATTTT
TRBV21-1,TRBJ2-5,.,.,CASSKGRGGEETQYF,TGTGCCAGCAGCAAAGGGCGGGGGGGCGAGGAGACCCAGTACTTC
TRBV24-1,TRBJ2-5,.,few,CAAGGGETQYF,TGTGCCGCCGGAGGTGGGGAGACCCAGTACTTC
TRBV5-1,TRBJ1-1,.,.,CASSLEWGMDTEAFF,TGCGCCAGCAGCTTGGAATGGGGCATGGACACTGAAGCTTTCTTT
TRBV5-1,TRBJ2-3,.,.,CASSLVARGEDTQYF,TGCGCCAGCAGCTTGGTGGCCAGGGGAGAGGATACGCAGTATTTT
TRBV6-5,TRBJ2-3,TRBD2,.,CASSYSGGGRTDTQYF,TGTGCCAGCAGTTACTCCGGGGGGGGACGCACAGATACGCAGTATTTT
TRBV6-5,TRBJ1-1,TRBD1,few,CATEGQGLNTEAFF,TGTGCCACCGAGGGACAGGGGTTGAACACTGAAGCTTTCTTT
TRBV18,TRBJ1-2,TRBD1,few,CASSPPGGQRFRYGYTF,TGTGCCAGCTCACCACCGGGGGGACAGAGATTCCGCTATGGCTACACCTTC
TRBV12-3/TRBV12-4,TRBJ2-7,TRBD2,few,CASSPGTSGGREQYF,TGTGCCAGCAGTCCTGGGACTAGCGGGGGAAGGGAGCAGTACTTC
TRBV12-3/TRBV12-4,TRBJ1-6,.,few,CASSLSADSPLHF,TGTGCCAGCAGTTTATCGGCGGATTCACCCCTCCACTTT
TRBV5-1,TRBJ2-7,.,few,CASAGSQQADEQYF,TGCGCCAGCGCCGGGAGCCAACAGGCGGACGAGCAGTACTTC
TRBV5-1,TRBJ2-5,TRBD1,.,CASSSTTGQKETQYF,TGCGCCAGCAGCTCCACTACGGGACAGAAGGAGACCCAGTACTTC